This T cell receptor (beta chain) was captured by sequencing in a study of CD8 T cells in Susac syndrome. Only one count was recorded for this clonotype. The sequenced target, TCR beta, came from blood CD8+ and CD4+ T cells. The multiple sclerosis controls were treatment-naive patients with relapsing-remitting disease that was stable or active. Negative magnetic isolation gave CD8+ and CD4+ cells; FACS enriched CD8+ TEMRA. RNA in amounts of about 0.45 to 1 ug was reverse transcribed with random hexamers. With immunoSEQ multiplex PCR, TCR beta CDR3 was amplified across 54 Vbeta and 13 Jbeta. TCRdb reanalysed the immunoSEQ multiplex PCR reads using MiXCR and keeps one entry per CDR3 protein. The table includes 150,000 to 200,000 distinct CDR3 sequences, approximately 94% detected once. V was clipped by 5 bases and J by 1 base, with 16 bases between them. The CDR3 has 16 amino acids. Germline CDR1 PRHDT, CDR2 FYEKMQ (reference sequence).

This TCR was sampled from a human donor with multiple sclerosis. V gene TRBV13 combines with J gene TRBJ2-3; D possibly matches TRBD1 or TRBD2 (6 bases each). The sequencing input was CD4+ T cells from PBMCs. The CDR3 DNA follows: TGTGCCAGCAGCCCCCCCGGGGGACACGGCACAGATACGCAGTATTTT. Protein: CASSPPGGHGTDTQYF.